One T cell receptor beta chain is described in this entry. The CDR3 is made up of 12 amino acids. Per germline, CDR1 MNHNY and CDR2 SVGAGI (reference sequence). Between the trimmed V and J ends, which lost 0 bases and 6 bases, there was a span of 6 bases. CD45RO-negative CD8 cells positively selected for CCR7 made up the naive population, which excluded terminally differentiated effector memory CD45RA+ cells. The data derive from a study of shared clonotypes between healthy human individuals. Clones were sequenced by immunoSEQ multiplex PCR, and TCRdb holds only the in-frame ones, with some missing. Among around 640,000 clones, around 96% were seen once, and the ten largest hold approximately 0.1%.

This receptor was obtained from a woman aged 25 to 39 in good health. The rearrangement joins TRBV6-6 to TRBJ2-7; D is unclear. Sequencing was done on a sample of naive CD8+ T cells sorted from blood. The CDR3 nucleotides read TGTGCCAGCAGTTACTCGGTCTCCGAGCAGTACTTC. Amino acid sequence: CASSYSVSEQYF.